This entry lists 18 T cell receptor beta chains sequenced from one sample in a study of spatial heterogeneity in lung cancer. TCRdb analysed the 5' RACE reads with MiXCR anew, one entry per CDR3 protein. The sample yields 55,000 to 75,000 distinct CDR3 sequences, about 8% seen once. Documented time point: sample taken at primary tumor resection. No cell sorting; template was whole RNA from tumor, lung tissue or PBMC. This specimen consisted of PBMCs, obtained at surgery. Source of these receptors: a female donor with early-stage non-small cell lung cancer.

In this sample, this clonotype turned up many times. The V and J genes are TRBV3-1 and TRBJ2-1; D may be TRBD1 or TRBD2 (5 bases each). Deletions cut 2 bases from V and 13 bases from J, with 12 bases between. The CDR3 runs to 12 residues. Germline V gene data show CDR1 as LGHDT and CDR2 as YNNKEL (reference sequence). This CDR3 is CASSQPKGTQFF. DNA for the CDR3: TGTGCCAGCAGCCAACCGAAGGGGACCCAGTTCTTC.

This chain links TRBV28 with TRBJ2-7; the D is unclear. Germline values: CDR1 MDHEN, CDR2 SYDVKM. CDR3 length: 18 amino acids. Trimming stripped 1 base from V and 0 bases from J, with 19 bases between. Here the CDR3 reads CASSLSLGLGSLSYEQYF. The CDR3 coding sequence is TGTGCCAGCAGTTTATCTCTGGGTCTGGGTTCTCTCTCCTACGAGCAGTACTTC.

The gene calls are TRBV6-1 and TRBJ1-1; D remains unclear. Germline CDR1 is MNHNS and CDR2 is SASEGT. The CDR3 is 13 residues long. Trimming removed 2 bases from V and 2 bases from J, with 6 bases in between. Written as DNA, the CDR3 is TGTGCCAGCAGTGAAACCCCAAACACTGAAGCTTTCTTT. Amino acid sequence: CASSETPNTEAFF.

This clonotype was detected many times. The chain uses TRBV10-3 and TRBJ1-4; D remains ambiguous. Germline-derived CDR1 and CDR2 are ENHRY and SYGVKD. V lost 0 bases and J 7 bases, leaving 3 bases between the germline ends. This CDR3 region has 12 residues. CDR3 sequence reads: CAISESREKLFF. Written as DNA, the CDR3 is TGTGCCATCAGTGAGTCCCGTGAAAAACTGTTTTTT.

This clonotype was seen a few times. The CDR3 bases are TGCAGCGTTGAGGGACTCTCAGAGGCAGATACGCAGTATTTT. This translates into CSVEGLSEADTQYF. The rearrangement links TRBV29-1 to TRBJ2-3; D is possibly TRBD2 (6 bases). Trimming removed 3 bases from V and 4 bases from J, with 14 bases in between. This CDR3 spans 14 amino acids. Germline loops: CDR1 SQVTM, CDR2 ANQGSEA.

This clonotype was picked up a small number of times. The V gene is TRBV6-1, the J gene TRBJ1-2; D not certain. Germline CDR1 is MNHNS and CDR2 is SASEGT. V lost 0 bases to trimming and J lost 3 bases, with 8 bases between them. The CDR3 has 14 amino acids. CDR3 sequence: CASSEAGRYYGYTF. The CDR3 DNA follows: TGTGCCAGCAGTGAAGCGGGCAGGTACTATGGCTACACCTTC.

This clonotype was counted ten times or more. The J gene is TRBJ2-4, the V gene TRBV4-2, with 10 bases matching TRBD1. Looked up from germline, CDR1 is LGHNA and CDR2 is YNFKEQ. The CDR3 totals 20 residues. V lost 4 bases to trimming and J lost 0 bases; unmatched junction nucleotides: 15. CDR3 bases: TGTGCCAGCAGCCCGACGGCCACGGGACAGGGGCGTCGAGCCAAAAACATTCAGTACTTC. It encodes CASSPTATGQGRRAKNIQYF.

This clonotype was counted at least ten times. The chain employs TRBV7-2 and TRBJ2-3; 7 positions match TRBD2. CDR1 and CDR2 from the germline V gene are SGHTA and FQGNSA. Unmatched junction bases numbered 4, after V lost 1 base and J lost 3 bases. There are 15 residues in the CDR3. The CDR3 is CASSLGGRSTDTQYF. DNA for the CDR3: TGTGCCAGCAGCTTAGGCGGGAGATCAACAGATACGCAGTATTTT. Together with reference TRBV7-2 and TRBJ2-3, the CDR3 gives the full variable domain: GAGVSQSPSNKVTEKGKDVELRCDPISGHTALYWYRQSLGQGLEFLIYFQGNSAPDKSGLPSDRFSAERTGGSVSTLTIQRTQQEDSAVYLCASSLGGRSTDTQYFGPGTRLTVL.

This rearrangement joins TRBV5-1 to TRBJ2-7; possible D gene TRBD1, 6 bases. Germline V gene data show CDR1 as SGHRS and CDR2 as YFSETQ. This CDR3 contains 14 residues. Between the trimmed V and J ends, which lost 4 bases and 6 bases, there was a span of 17 bases. The CDR3 here is CASSRADTTGEQYF. The CDR3, as DNA: TGCGCCAGCAGCCGCGCGGACACGACAGGCGAGCAGTACTTC.

J is TRBJ2-1 and V is TRBV20-1; 8 nucleotides align to TRBD1. The CDR3 sequence is 14 residues long. Germline lookup yields CDR1 DFQATT and CDR2 SNEGSKA (reference sequence). CDR3 amino acids: CSQGTGAYYNEQFF. CDR3 sequence (DNA): TGCAGCCAAGGGACAGGCGCCTACTACAATGAGCAGTTCTTC.

This clonotype was counted many times. V gene TRBV4-1 combines with J gene TRBJ1-5; perhaps TRBD1 as D (6 bases). V was cut by 0 bases and J by 7 bases, with 13 bases left in between. CDR1 is MGHRA and CDR2 is YSYEKL in the germline V gene. CDR3 length equals 15 residues. The CDR3 here is CASSQEGASHQPQHF. CDR3 nucleotide sequence: TGCGCCAGCAGCCAAGAGGGGGCGAGTCACCAGCCCCAGCATTTT.

This clonotype was counted at least ten times. The J gene is TRBJ1-1, the V gene TRBV7-2; the match to TRBD1 covers 8 bases. The CDR3 extends over 15 amino acids. V was pared by 6 bases and J by 0 bases, with 6 bases of the junction left unmatched. Germline assignment: CDR1 SGHTA and CDR2 FQGNSA. This CDR3 reads CASSLTGGVNTEAFF. Here the CDR3 DNA reads TGTGCCAGCAGTCTCACAGGGGGGGTGAACACTGAAGCTTTCTTT. The whole variable domain, remainder taken from reference TRBV7-2 and TRBJ1-1, is GAGVSQSPSNKVTEKGKDVELRCDPISGHTALYWYRQSLGQGLEFLIYFQGNSAPDKSGLPSDRFSAERTGGSVSTLTIQRTQQEDSAVYLCASSLTGGVNTEAFFGQGTRLTVV.

The chain has TRBV11-2 and TRBJ1-2, with 10 nucleotides matching TRBD1. Unmatched junction bases numbered 6, after V lost 5 bases and J lost 3 bases. The CDR3 runs 15 residues. Germline-derived CDR1 and CDR2 are SGHAT and FQNNGV. CDR3 sequence (DNA): TGTGCCAGCAGCACCGGGACAGGGGCCCACTATGGCTACACCTTC. Amino acids: CASSTGTGAHYGYTF.

This clonotype was observed many times. The genes are TRBV28 and TRBJ2-7, with D hard to call. Germline assignment: CDR1 MDHEN and CDR2 SYDVKM. V lost 7 bases, J lost 1 base, and 8 bases lay in between. The CDR3 runs 12 residues. The CDR3 is CASTMGSYEQYF. The CDR3 nucleotides are TGTGCCAGCACCATGGGGTCCTACGAGCAGTACTTC.

This clonotype occurred many times. The chain carries TRBV5-1 and TRBJ1-1; D is undetermined. This CDR3 has 13 residues. The germline V and J ends were trimmed by 4 bases and 5 bases, with 12 bases remaining between them. Germline CDR1 is SGHRS and CDR2 is YFSETQ. Here the CDR3 reads CASSLEVVTEAFF. In DNA form, the CDR3 reads TGCGCCAGCAGCCTCGAAGTTGTAACTGAAGCTTTCTTT.

CDR3 DNA: TGTGCCAGCAGCCCCGTGATGGATACGCAGTATTTT. It is translated as CASSPVMDTQYF. The chain has TRBV28 and TRBJ2-3; D is unclear. Germline V gene lookup returns CDR1 MDHEN and CDR2 SYDVKM. The CDR3 extends over 12 amino acids. Trimming removed 6 bases at V and 6 bases at J, with 10 bases between.

Many counts were recorded for this clonotype. V usage is TRBV5-1 and J usage is TRBJ2-5; 7 positions agree with TRBD1. The CDR3 is 14 residues long. The germline V gene has CDR1 SGHRS and CDR2 YFSETQ. The V gene end was trimmed by 4 bases and the J gene end by 3 bases; junction bases not matched to a gene: 6. CDR3 in DNA: TGCGCCAGCAGCCTAGCCGGGACAGAAGAGACCCAGTACTTC. Translated, it gives CASSLAGTEETQYF.

This clonotype was seen more than once but under ten times. V and J are TRBV5-6 and TRBJ1-4; D perhaps matches TRBD1 (5 bases). The CDR3 loop spans 15 amino acids. The V gene lost 3 bases and the J gene lost 5 bases, with 14 bases spanning the gap. Per the germline V gene, CDR1 is SGHDT and CDR2 is YYEEEE. In DNA, the CDR3 is TGTGCCAGCAGCTGGGGGATAACGGGAAATGAAAAACTGTTTTTT. As protein: CASSWGITGNEKLFF.